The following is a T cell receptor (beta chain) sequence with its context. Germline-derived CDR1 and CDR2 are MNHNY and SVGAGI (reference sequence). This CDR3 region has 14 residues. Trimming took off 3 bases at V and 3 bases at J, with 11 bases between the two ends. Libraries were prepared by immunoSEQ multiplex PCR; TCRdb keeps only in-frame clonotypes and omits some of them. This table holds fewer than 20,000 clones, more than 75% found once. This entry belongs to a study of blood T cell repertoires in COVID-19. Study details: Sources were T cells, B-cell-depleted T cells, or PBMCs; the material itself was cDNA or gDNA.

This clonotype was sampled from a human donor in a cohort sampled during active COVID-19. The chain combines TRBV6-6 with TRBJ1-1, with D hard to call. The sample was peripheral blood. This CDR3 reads CASSYLHRDTEAFF. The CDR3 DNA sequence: TGTGCCAGCAGTTATCTCCACAGAGACACTGAAGCTTTCTTT.